The following is a TCR beta chain sequence with its context. Its antigen is not yet known. No base quality values were provided; no much bigger clone lies one nucleotide off. Sequences LGHDT (CDR1) and YNNKEL (CDR2) are obtained from the germline V gene (reference sequence). The CDR3 covers 18 residues, taking in both the cysteine and the phenylalanine. Left in the record is the CDR3 DNA by itself, 54 bases read in frame from the first base. V loses 10 bases at its end and J loses 4 bases; junction bases beyond the gene matches: 14. The data are from a study of CD8 T cells in ankylosing spondylitis (dated by TCRdb to the late 2010s). As for the study more broadly: To find TCR variants linked to disease, the study profiled T cell receptor beta repertoires in ankylosing spondylitis patients and healthy donors. In total, the full study cohort was made up of some 100 healthy donors and 25 ankylosing spondylitis patients. Peripheral blood was sampled, and synovial fluid was also collected from ankylosing spondylitis patients.

Study-wide findings and limitations: A TCR beta motif made up of several highly homologous amino acid variants appeared to be characteristic of blood from ankylosing spondylitis patients. Some of the motif variants had been reported before in the synovial fluid and blood of reactive arthritis patients, a finding that suggests common disease-initiation mechanisms. The disease-linked clones had a CD8+ phenotype and were found at relatively low frequencies in peripheral blood. Significant enrichment of the disease-linked clones was reported in matched synovial fluid samples from ankylosing spondylitis patients.

The listed sequencing device is Illumina HiSeq 2500. Quantitative 5'-RACE with molecular barcodes was the method used to prepare the TCR beta libraries. Processing in the source paper ran as follows. Disease-linked TCR variants were identified with a new computational method built on a probabilistic model of VDJ rearrangement. The public reads were quality trimmed at Q25 with fastp and then assembled into clones with MiXCR by TCRdb, keeping productive beta chains. Rows are combined by CDR3 protein, so each entry shows the most common genes and DNA. It is TCRdb's table, rather than the study itself, that gives the V and J calls and clone size. In this sample the table shows 50,000 to 60,000 distinct CDR3 sequences, around 7.4% of which occur a single time. The biggest ten clones account for around 7.8% of the sample.

The TCR was taken from a female donor with ankylosing spondylitis or in good health (not recorded which). The chain employs TRBV3-1 and TRBJ2-2; 14 of the junction bases match TRBD2. The specimen was blood, either unsorted or a sorted T cell fraction (not recorded which). The CDR3 sequence is CATCQGTSGGSSTGELFF. The DNA reads TGTGCCACCTGCCAAGGGACTAGCGGGGGATCGAGCACCGGGGAGCTGTTTTTT.